The clone carrying this TCR beta chain was detected ten times or more. Because the library targeted alpha chains, this beta chain is an off-target read whose size means little. TCRdb passed the 5' RACE reads through MiXCR, listing each CDR3 protein once. The sample records approximately 11,000 distinct CDR3 sequences, roughly 4% being singletons. The data derive from a study of spatial heterogeneity in lung cancer. Time point given: sample taken at primary tumor resection. Whole RNA obtained from tumor, nontumor lung or frozen PBMC underwent sequencing without sorting. Germline loops: CDR1 MNHEY, CDR2 SVGAGI. The CDR3 loop spans 14 amino acids. The ends lost 6 bases at V and 5 bases at J; junction bases unmatched: 7.

This specimen was normal lung tissue next to the tumor, taken at surgery. The rearrangement uses TRBV6-5 and TRBJ1-5; TRBD1 aligns across 7 bases. The clonotype originates from a male donor with early-stage non-small cell lung cancer. The CDR3 DNA follows: TGTGCCAGCAGACCCCAAACAGGGGATCAGCCCCAGCATTTT. Translated, it gives CASRPQTGDQPQHF.